The 9 T cell receptor beta chains below all came from one sample that was sequenced in a study of T cells after yellow fever vaccination. Via MiXCR, TCRdb re-called the 5' RACE reads, giving one row per CDR3 protein. The sample includes some 500,000 distinct CDR3 sequences, roughly 12% of them seen just once. The material was PBMCs, obtained on the day of the yellow fever booster vaccination. These TCRs come from a man aged 30 to 39 who received the YFV17D yellow fever vaccine.

The J gene is TRBJ2-7, the V gene TRBV20-1, with TRBD1 identical over 10 bases. V trimming: 0 bases; J trimming: 6 bases; junction bases outside the gene matches: 11. Germline-derived CDR1 and CDR2 are DFQATT and SNEGSKA (reference sequence). CDR3 length equals 16 residues. The CDR3 sequence: CSARDPPTGQGSEQYF. The CDR3 nucleotides read TGCAGTGCTAGAGACCCCCCTACGGGACAGGGGTCCGAGCAGTACTTC.

This clonotype has just a few counts. The chain couples TRBV5-1 to TRBJ2-3; perhaps TRBD1 as D (6 bases). The CDR3 spans 20 residues. Germline V gives CDR1 SGHRS, CDR2 YFSETQ. Trimming removed 1 base at V and 0 bases at J, with 24 bases between. CDR3: CASSLILSRQQGSSTDTQYF. The CDR3 DNA is TGCGCCAGCAGCTTGATTCTTTCGCGGCAACAGGGATCTAGCACAGATACGCAGTATTTT.

The chain couples TRBV27 to TRBJ1-5; D unresolved. The CDR3 length is 13 residues. CDR1 and CDR2 (germline): MNHEY, SMNVEV (reference sequence). Trimming cost V 6 bases and J 2 bases, with 8 bases left between them. The CDR3 sequence: CASRPAGNQPQHF. The CDR3 DNA is TGTGCCAGCAGGCCCGCGGGCAATCAGCCCCAGCATTTT.

The rearrangement uses TRBV7-8 and TRBJ2-2, with 12 nucleotides matching TRBD1. Per germline, CDR1 SGHVS and CDR2 FQNEAQ. J gave up 6 bases and V 4 bases, and 6 bases lay outside the gene matches. This CDR3 is built from 16 residues. The CDR3 DNA sequence: TGTGCCAGCAGCTCACGGGACAGGGGGCTCGCCGGGGAGCTGTTTTTT. Translation gives CASSSRDRGLAGELFF. Full variable domain (rest looked up from reference TRBV7-8 and TRBJ2-2): GAGVSQSPRYKVAKRGQDVALRCDPISGHVSLFWYQQALGQGPEFLTYFQNEAQLDKSGLPSDRFFAERPEGSVSTLKIQRTQQEDSAVYLCASSSRDRGLAGELFFGEGSRLTVL.

This clonotype appeared many times. The chain carries TRBV21-1 and TRBJ2-7; TRBD2 is the table's D call and was not checked against the DNA. TRBV21-1 is reported as a pseudogene. The length of the CDR3 is 16 residues. CDR3 nucleotide sequence: TGTGCCAGCCAAGTGGGCGGGAGGGATGCTCTTCGCGAGCAGTACTTC. It translates to CASQVGGRDALREQYF.

The chain employs TRBV12-3 or TRBV12-4 and TRBJ1-5, with D unresolved. V was shortened by 3 bases and J by 3 bases, with 9 bases between the two germline ends. The CDR3 covers 14 residues. The CDR3 protein is CASSFGGFNQPQHF. CDR3 DNA sequence: TGTGCCAGCAGTTTCGGCGGTTTCAATCAGCCCCAGCATTTT.

This clonotype appeared a few times. The chain links TRBV7-7 to TRBJ2-5; 7 bases fit TRBD1. Germline CDR1 is SSHAT and CDR2 is FNYEAQ (reference sequence). The CDR3 covers 15 residues. Trimming at V came to 4 bases and at J to 3 bases, leaving 8 bases not matched to a gene. Here the CDR3 DNA reads TGTGCCAGCAGCTCCTCCGGGACAGTTAAAGAGACCCAGTACTTC. This sequence encodes CASSSSGTVKETQYF.

The sample holds a few counts of this clonotype. The genes are TRBV20-1 and TRBJ2-1; 7 nucleotides agree with TRBD1. V shed 1 base and J 4 bases; nucleotides not matched to a gene: 4. The CDR3 is 14 residues long. In germline, CDR1 is DFQATT, CDR2 SNEGSKA (reference sequence). CDR3 in amino acids: CSARAGTVYNEQFF. CDR3 bases: TGCAGTGCTAGAGCCGGGACAGTATACAATGAGCAGTTCTTC.

This rearrangement joins TRBV11-2 to TRBJ1-4; 8 nucleotides agree with TRBD1. CDR3 length: 15 amino acids. From germline, CDR1 is SGHAT and CDR2 FQNNGV. J lost 6 bases, V lost 1 base, and 4 bases had no gene match. The CDR3 reads CASSLGQGYYEKLFF. Here the CDR3 DNA reads TGTGCCAGCAGCTTAGGACAGGGGTATTATGAAAAACTGTTTTTT.